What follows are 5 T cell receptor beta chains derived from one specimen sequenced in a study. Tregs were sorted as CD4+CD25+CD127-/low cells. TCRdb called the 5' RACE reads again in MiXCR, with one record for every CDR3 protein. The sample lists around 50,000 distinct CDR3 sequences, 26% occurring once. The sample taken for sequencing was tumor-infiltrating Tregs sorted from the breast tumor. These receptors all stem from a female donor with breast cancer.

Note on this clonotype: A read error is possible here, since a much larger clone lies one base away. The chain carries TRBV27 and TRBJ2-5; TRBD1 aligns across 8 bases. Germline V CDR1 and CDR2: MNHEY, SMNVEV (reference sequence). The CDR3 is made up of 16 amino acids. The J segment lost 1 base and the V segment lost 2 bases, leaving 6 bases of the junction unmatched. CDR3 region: CASSLPGDRPQETQYF. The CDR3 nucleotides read TGTGCCAGCAGTTTACCAGGGGACAGGCCCCAAGAGACCCAGTACTTC.

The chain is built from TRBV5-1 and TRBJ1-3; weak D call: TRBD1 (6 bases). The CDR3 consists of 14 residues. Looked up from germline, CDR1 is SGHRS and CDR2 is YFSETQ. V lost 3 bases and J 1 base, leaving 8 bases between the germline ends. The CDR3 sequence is CASSSGTSGNTIYF. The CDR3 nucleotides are TGCGCCAGCAGCTCCGGGACATCTGGAAACACCATATATTTT.

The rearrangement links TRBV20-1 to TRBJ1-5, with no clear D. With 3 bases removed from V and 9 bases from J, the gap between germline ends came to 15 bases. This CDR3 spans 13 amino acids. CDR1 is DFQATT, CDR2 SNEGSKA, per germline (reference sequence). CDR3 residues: CSASPGRNRPQHF. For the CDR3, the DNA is TGCAGTGCTAGTCCCGGCCGAAACAGGCCCCAGCATTTT.

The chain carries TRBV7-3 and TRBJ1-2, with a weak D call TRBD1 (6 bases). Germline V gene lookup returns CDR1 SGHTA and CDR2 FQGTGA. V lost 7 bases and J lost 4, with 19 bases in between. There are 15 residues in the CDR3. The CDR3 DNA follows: TGTGCCAGCAACCCAAGGGGGGGCGCAGGCTATGGCTACACCTTC. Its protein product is CASNPRGGAGYGYTF.

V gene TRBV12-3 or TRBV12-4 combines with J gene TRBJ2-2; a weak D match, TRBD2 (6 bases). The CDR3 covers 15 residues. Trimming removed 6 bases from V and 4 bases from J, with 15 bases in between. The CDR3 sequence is CASRDTGLFTGELFF. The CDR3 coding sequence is TGTGCCAGCAGGGACACGGGACTGTTCACCGGGGAGCTGTTTTTT.